The 22 T cell receptor beta chains presented below share a single source sample, sequenced in a study of shared clonotypes between healthy human individuals. The method was immunoSEQ multiplex PCR; TCRdb's version includes in-frame clones alone and lacks a portion of them. The sample includes about 1.5 million clones, more than 95% of them seen just once. Sequenced input: naive CD4+ T cells sorted from blood. Subset noted: CD45RA+ positively selected. These receptors came from a man aged 25-45 years in good health.

The chain is built from TRBV15 and TRBJ2-5, with D possibly matching TRBD2 (5 bases). Trimming stripped 0 bases from V and 5 bases from J, with 13 bases between. The CDR3 runs 15 residues. Germline assignment: CDR1 LNHNV and CDR2 YYDKDF (reference sequence). CDR3 coding DNA: TGTGCCACCAGCAGAGATTTGTGGGGAGAGGAGACCCAGTACTTC. Its translation: CATSRDLWGEETQYF. The whole variable domain, remainder taken from reference TRBV15 and TRBJ2-5, is DAMVIQNPRYQVTQFGKPVTLSCSQTLNHNVMYWYQQKSSQAPKLLFHYYDKDFNNEADTPDNFQSRRPNTSFCFLDIRSPGLGDTAMYLCATSRDLWGEETQYFGPGTRLLVL.

The genes are TRBV5-5 and TRBJ2-7, with D uncertain. This CDR3 is 11 amino acids long. Germline CDR1 SGHKS, CDR2 YYEKEE (reference sequence). V gave up 3 bases and J gave up 4 bases, with 5 bases separating them. CDR3 nucleotide sequence: TGTGCCAGCAGCTCCTTTTACGAGCAGTACTTC. Translating it yields CASSSFYEQYF.

The CDR3: CASSEEGQGLQPQHF. CDR3 bases: TGTGCCAGCAGTGAAGAGGGACAGGGACTTCAGCCCCAGCATTTT. The chain joins TRBV2 to TRBJ1-5, with 9 bases fitting TRBD1. Germline CDR1 reads SNHLY; CDR2 reads FYNNEI. This CDR3 has 15 residues. Trimming took 1 base from V and 6 from J; bases not matched to a gene: 4.

The V and J genes are TRBV19 and TRBJ1-1; 8 nucleotides match TRBD1. The CDR3 length is 17 residues. Per germline, CDR1 LNHDA and CDR2 SQIVND (reference sequence). V was clipped by 6 bases and J by 2 bases; unmatched bases: 14. The CDR3, as DNA: TGTGCCAGTAGCATGAACTTTTGGACAGGGATTAACACTGAAGCTTTCTTT. Translated, it gives CASSMNFWTGINTEAFF.

The chain joins TRBV18 to TRBJ1-2; 8 nucleotides agree with TRBD1. CDR1 is KGHSH, CDR2 LQKENI, per germline. This CDR3 spans 15 amino acids. The junction had 5 bases not matched to a gene; V was cut back by 3 bases and J by 2 bases. CDR3 protein: CASSPGQGKNYGYTF. The CDR3 nucleotides are TGTGCCAGCTCACCCGGACAGGGCAAAAACTATGGCTACACCTTC.

The rearrangement links TRBV6-5 to TRBJ1-4, with D possibly TRBD1 on 5 matching bases. CDR3 length: 15 residues. Germline V gene data show CDR1 as MNHEY and CDR2 as SVGAGI. V gave up 5 bases and J gave up 0 bases, with 10 bases separating them. CDR3 sequence reads: CASSPTGSTNEKLFF. CDR3 coding DNA: TGTGCCAGCAGTCCCACAGGTTCAACTAATGAAAAACTGTTTTTT.

The chain links TRBV6-6 to TRBJ1-4, with TRBD1 matching over 9 bases. Unmatched junction bases numbered 6, after V lost 6 bases and J lost 7 bases. This CDR3 is 14 amino acids long. Per germline, CDR1 MNHNY and CDR2 SVGAGI (reference sequence). The CDR3 DNA is TGTGCCAGCAGCGACAGGGGGGGGAGTGAAAAACTGTTTTTT. Protein sequence: CASSDRGGSEKLFF.

This chain connects TRBV28 to TRBJ1-2, with D perhaps matching TRBD1 (6 bases). V lost 5 bases and J 5 bases, leaving 18 bases between the germline ends. This CDR3 contains 15 residues. Per the germline V gene, CDR1 is MDHEN and CDR2 is SYDVKM. The CDR3, as DNA: TGTGCCAGCAGTACGGGGGACACTTTATTTTATGGCTACACCTTC. Its protein product is CASSTGDTLFYGYTF.

About this clone: Within the sample, other DNA sequences also encode this same CDR3. The chain is built from TRBV5-1 and TRBJ2-5, with TRBD1 matching 8 bases. Looked up from germline, CDR1 is SGHRS and CDR2 is YFSETQ. After removal of 4 bases from V and 2 bases from J, the junction contained 4 bases not matched to a gene. The length of the CDR3 is 14 residues. CDR3 amino acids: CASSNGQGQETQYF. As DNA, the CDR3 is TGCGCCAGCAGCAATGGACAGGGTCAAGAGACCCAGTACTTC.

The rearrangement links TRBV2 to TRBJ1-2; D possibly corresponds to TRBD1 (5 bases). The CDR3 extends over 13 amino acids. Deletions cut 3 bases from V and 10 bases from J, with 15 bases between. Per germline, CDR1 SNHLY and CDR2 FYNNEI. DNA for the CDR3: TGTGCCAGCAGTGAGGAGGGGACTGGGGACTACACCTTC. This encodes CASSEEGTGDYTF.

This chain uses TRBV7-8 with TRBJ2-2; D gene unclear. Germline loops: CDR1 SGHVS, CDR2 FQNEAQ. This CDR3 is built from 14 residues. Trimming left V 2 bases short and J 6 bases short, with 10 bases between. CDR3: CASSLSSLPGELFF. CDR3 in DNA: TGTGCCAGCAGCTTAAGCAGCCTCCCCGGGGAGCTGTTTTTT.

The CDR3 here is CASSPGTGLYQPQHF. The DNA for the CDR3 is TGTGCCAGCAGTCCCGGGACAGGGCTTTATCAGCCCCAGCATTTT. V and J are TRBV27 and TRBJ1-5; TRBD1 agrees at 9 bases. The junction had 7 bases not matched to a gene; V was cut back by 5 bases and J by 5 bases. Germline assignment: CDR1 MNHEY and CDR2 SMNVEV (reference sequence). The CDR3 extends over 15 amino acids.

V and J are TRBV18 and TRBJ2-3; D ambiguous. CDR1 KGHSH and CDR2 LQKENI come from the germline V gene. Trimming shortened V by 2 bases and J by 0 bases, and 12 bases separated the two germline ends. CDR3 length: 16 amino acids. Here the CDR3 reads CASSPWVIPSTDTQYF. The CDR3 DNA reads as TGTGCCAGCTCACCATGGGTCATCCCTAGCACAGATACGCAGTATTTT.

V is TRBV19 and J is TRBJ2-7; maybe TRBD1 (5 bases). The germline V gene encodes CDR1 LNHDA and CDR2 SQIVND (reference sequence). CDR3 length equals 13 residues. Trimming stripped 7 bases from V and 5 bases from J, with 15 bases between. CDR3 in amino acids: CASTKGRGNEQYF. The CDR3 DNA is TGTGCCAGTACAAAAGGAAGGGGAAACGAGCAGTACTTC.

In regard to this clone: The same CDR3 can be traced to other DNA sequences in this sample. The chain has TRBV28 and TRBJ1-5; D is ambiguous. V was cut by 6 bases and J by 4 bases, with 7 bases left in between. The CDR3 is 12 amino acids. Germline lookup yields CDR1 MDHEN and CDR2 SYDVKM. The CDR3 DNA sequence: TGTGCCAGCAGCGCCAGAAATCAGCCCCAGCATTTT. It specifies CASSARNQPQHF.

Note on this clone: The same CDR3 is also encoded by other DNA sequences in this sample. This chain connects TRBV20-1 to TRBJ2-1; D gene ambiguous. Germline loops: CDR1 DFQATT, CDR2 SNEGSKA (reference sequence). The V gene lost 3 bases and the J gene lost 9 bases, with 9 bases spanning the gap. The CDR3 is made up of 11 amino acids. CDR3 sequence reads: CSARLVSEQFF. The CDR3 DNA is TGCAGTGCTAGGCTCGTGAGTGAGCAGTTCTTC.

The chain couples TRBV10-2 to TRBJ2-1; 12 nucleotides line up with TRBD2. Germline CDR1 and CDR2: WSHSY and SAAADI. The CDR3 sequence is 13 residues long. Trimming removed 9 bases from V and 8 bases from J; junction bases left unmatched: 5. CDR3 residues: CASRLAGVYEQFF. CDR3 DNA: TGCGCCAGTCGACTAGCGGGAGTCTATGAGCAGTTCTTC.

V usage is TRBV18 and J usage is TRBJ2-5; D possibly corresponds to TRBD1 (5 bases). The length of the CDR3 is 12 residues. V lost 4 bases and J lost 5, with 8 bases in between. From germline, CDR1 is KGHSH and CDR2 LQKENI. DNA for the CDR3: TGTGCCAGCTCACTAGGGGTGGAGACCCAGTACTTC. Residues: CASSLGVETQYF.

The V and J genes are TRBV5-1 and TRBJ2-2; 11 nucleotides match TRBD2. Per the germline V gene, CDR1 is SGHRS and CDR2 is YFSETQ. V shed 4 bases and J 3 bases; nucleotides not matched to a gene: 8. The CDR3 has 17 residues. The CDR3 DNA reads TGCGCCAGCAGCAGAAATAGCGGGAGGGGTGACACCGGGGAGCTGTTTTTT. Translated: CASSRNSGRGDTGELFF.

The chain carries TRBV18 and TRBJ2-1; a possible D gene is TRBD1 (6 bases). CDR1 and CDR2 (germline): KGHSH, LQKENI. The CDR3 runs 15 residues. Trimming left V 6 bases short and J 6 bases short, with 18 bases between. The CDR3 bases are TGTGCCAGCTCCGGAGTTCAGGGGATAATCAATGAGCAGTTCTTC. As protein: CASSGVQGIINEQFF.

This clone was seen only once. CDR3 in DNA: TGTGCCAGCAGCAGAGACCCACAGGGGCTGTATGGCTACACCTTC. Protein product: CASSRDPQGLYGYTF. J is TRBJ1-2 and V is TRBV5-4, with 7 bases that match TRBD1. Germline V gene sequence: CDR1 SGHNT, CDR2 YYREEE (reference sequence). With V trimmed by 4 bases and J by 5 bases, 11 bases remained unmatched. CDR3 length: 15 amino acids.

This chain links TRBV2 with TRBJ2-2, with a weak D call TRBD2 (6 bases). Per the germline V gene, CDR1 is SNHLY and CDR2 is FYNNEI. Trimming shortened V by 4 bases and J by 5 bases, and 14 bases separated the two germline ends. This CDR3 is 15 amino acids long. This CDR3 reads CASSVAGGGTGELFF. For the CDR3, the DNA is TGTGCCAGCAGTGTAGCCGGAGGAGGGACCGGGGAGCTGTTTTTT.